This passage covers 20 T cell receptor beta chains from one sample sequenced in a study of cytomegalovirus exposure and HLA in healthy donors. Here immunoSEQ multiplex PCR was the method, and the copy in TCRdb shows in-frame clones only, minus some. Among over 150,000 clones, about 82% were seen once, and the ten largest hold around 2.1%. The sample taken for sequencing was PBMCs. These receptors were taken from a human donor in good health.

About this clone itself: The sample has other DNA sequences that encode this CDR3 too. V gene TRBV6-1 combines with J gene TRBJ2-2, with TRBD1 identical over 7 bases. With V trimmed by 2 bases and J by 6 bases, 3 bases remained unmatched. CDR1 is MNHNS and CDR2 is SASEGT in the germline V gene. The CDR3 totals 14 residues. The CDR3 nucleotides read TGTGCCAGCAGTGAAAGGGGGCGGGCCGGGGAGCTGTTTTTT. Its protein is CASSERGRAGELFF.

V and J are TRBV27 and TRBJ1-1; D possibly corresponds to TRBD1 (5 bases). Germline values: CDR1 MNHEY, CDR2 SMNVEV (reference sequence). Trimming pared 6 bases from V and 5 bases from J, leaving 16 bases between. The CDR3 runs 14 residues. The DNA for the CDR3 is TGTGCCAGCAGCCCCCTCAAGGGGCGGACTGAAGCTTTCTTT. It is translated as CASSPLKGRTEAFF.

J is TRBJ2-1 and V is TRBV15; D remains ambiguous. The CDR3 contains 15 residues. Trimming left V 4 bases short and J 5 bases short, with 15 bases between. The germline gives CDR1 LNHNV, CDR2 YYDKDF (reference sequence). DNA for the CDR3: TGTGCCACCAGCACAAGTTTGGAGTCCAACAATGAGCAGTTCTTC. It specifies CATSTSLESNNEQFF.

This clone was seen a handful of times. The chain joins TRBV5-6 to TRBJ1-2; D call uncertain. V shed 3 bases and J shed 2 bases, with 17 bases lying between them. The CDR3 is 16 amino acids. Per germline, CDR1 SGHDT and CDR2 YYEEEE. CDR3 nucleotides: TGTGCCAGCAGCTCTGTTACCATCCGGTGGAACTATGGCTACACCTTC. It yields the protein CASSSVTIRWNYGYTF.

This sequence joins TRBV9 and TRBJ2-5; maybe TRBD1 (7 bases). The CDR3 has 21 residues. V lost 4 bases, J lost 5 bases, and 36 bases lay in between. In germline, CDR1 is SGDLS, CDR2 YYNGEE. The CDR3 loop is CASSRGGDSITPRGGGETQYF. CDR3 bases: TGTGCCAGCAGCCGAGGGGGCGACTCAATCACTCCGCGGGGTGGGGGCGAGACCCAGTACTTC.

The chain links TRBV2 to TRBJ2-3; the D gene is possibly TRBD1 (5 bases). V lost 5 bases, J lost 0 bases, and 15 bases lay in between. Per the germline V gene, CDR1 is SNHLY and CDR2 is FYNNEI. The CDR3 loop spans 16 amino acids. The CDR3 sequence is CASSNRPPSSTDTQYF. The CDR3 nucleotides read TGTGCCAGCAGTAACAGGCCCCCTTCTAGCACAGATACGCAGTATTTT.

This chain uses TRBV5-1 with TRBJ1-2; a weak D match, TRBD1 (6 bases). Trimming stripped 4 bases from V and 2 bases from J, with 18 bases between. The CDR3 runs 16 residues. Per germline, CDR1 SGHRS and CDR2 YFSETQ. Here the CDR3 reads CASSPQPKGHNYGYTF. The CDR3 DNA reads TGCGCCAGCAGCCCCCAACCCAAGGGACACAACTATGGCTACACCTTC.

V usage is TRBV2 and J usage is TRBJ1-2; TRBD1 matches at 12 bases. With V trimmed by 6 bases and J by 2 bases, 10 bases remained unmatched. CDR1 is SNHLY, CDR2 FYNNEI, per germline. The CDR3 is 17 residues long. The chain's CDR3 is CASSIPGQGAPNYGYTF. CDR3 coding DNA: TGTGCCAGCAGCATCCCGGGACAGGGGGCGCCGAACTATGGCTACACCTTC.

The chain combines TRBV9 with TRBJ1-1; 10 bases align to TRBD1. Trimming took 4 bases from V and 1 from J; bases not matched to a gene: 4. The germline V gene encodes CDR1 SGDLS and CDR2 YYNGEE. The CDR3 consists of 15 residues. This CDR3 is CASSPWDRGNTEAFF. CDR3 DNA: TGTGCCAGCAGCCCGTGGGACAGGGGGAACACTGAAGCTTTCTTT.

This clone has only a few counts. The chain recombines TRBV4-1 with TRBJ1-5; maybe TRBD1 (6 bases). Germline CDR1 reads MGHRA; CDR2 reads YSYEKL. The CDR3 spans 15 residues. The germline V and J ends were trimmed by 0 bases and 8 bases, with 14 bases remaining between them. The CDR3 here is CASSQDWKGVEPQHF. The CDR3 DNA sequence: TGCGCCAGCAGCCAAGACTGGAAGGGGGTAGAGCCCCAGCATTTT.

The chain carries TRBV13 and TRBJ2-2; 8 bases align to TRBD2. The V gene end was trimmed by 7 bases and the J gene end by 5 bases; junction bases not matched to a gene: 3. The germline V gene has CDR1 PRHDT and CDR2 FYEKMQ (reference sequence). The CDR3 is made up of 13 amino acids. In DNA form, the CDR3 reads TGTGCCAGCACCCGGGGGGGGACCGGGGAGCTGTTTTTT. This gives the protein CASTRGGTGELFF.

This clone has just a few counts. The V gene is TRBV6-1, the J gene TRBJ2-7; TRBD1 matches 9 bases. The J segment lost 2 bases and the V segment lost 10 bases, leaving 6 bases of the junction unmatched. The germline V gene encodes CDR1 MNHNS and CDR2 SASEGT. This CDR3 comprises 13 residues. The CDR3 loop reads CAIQTGGPYEQYF. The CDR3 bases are TGTGCCATCCAGACAGGGGGACCCTACGAGCAGTACTTC.

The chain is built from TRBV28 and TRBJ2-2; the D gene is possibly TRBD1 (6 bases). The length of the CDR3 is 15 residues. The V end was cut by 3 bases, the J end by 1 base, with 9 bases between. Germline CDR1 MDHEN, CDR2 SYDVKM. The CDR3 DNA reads TGTGCCAGCAGTTTGGGGGCAGGGAACACCGGGGAGCTGTTTTTT. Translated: CASSLGAGNTGELFF.

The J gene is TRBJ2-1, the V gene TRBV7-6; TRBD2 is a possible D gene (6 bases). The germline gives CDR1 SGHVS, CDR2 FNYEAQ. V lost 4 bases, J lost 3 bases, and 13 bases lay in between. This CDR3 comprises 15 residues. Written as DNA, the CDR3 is TGTGCCAGCAGCTCCGGGACGGGAGACTACAATGAGCAGTTCTTC. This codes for CASSSGTGDYNEQFF.

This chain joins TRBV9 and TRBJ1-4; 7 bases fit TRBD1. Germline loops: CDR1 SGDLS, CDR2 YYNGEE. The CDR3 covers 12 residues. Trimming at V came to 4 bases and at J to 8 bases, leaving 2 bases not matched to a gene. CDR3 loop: CASSPGQEKLFF. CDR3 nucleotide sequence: TGTGCCAGCAGCCCGGGACAGGAAAAACTGTTTTTT.

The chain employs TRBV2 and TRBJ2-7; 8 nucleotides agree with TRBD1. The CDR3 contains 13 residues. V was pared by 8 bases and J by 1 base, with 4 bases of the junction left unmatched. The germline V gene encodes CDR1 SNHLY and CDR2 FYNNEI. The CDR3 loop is CASCRDRSYEQYF. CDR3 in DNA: TGTGCCAGCTGCCGGGACAGGTCCTACGAGCAGTACTTC.

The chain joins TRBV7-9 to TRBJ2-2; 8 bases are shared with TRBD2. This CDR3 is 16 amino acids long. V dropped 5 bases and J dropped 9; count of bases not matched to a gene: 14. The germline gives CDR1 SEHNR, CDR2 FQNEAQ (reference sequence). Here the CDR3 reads CASSHPGTSHPWELFF. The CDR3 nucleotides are TGTGCCAGCAGCCACCCCGGGACTAGTCACCCGTGGGAGCTGTTTTTT.

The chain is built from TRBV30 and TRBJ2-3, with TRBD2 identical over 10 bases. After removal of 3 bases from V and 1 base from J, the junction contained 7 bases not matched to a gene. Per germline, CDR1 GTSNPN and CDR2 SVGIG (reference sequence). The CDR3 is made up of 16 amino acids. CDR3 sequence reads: CAWSRGLAGGTDTQYF. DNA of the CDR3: TGTGCCTGGAGCCGAGGGCTAGCGGGGGGCACAGATACGCAGTATTTT.

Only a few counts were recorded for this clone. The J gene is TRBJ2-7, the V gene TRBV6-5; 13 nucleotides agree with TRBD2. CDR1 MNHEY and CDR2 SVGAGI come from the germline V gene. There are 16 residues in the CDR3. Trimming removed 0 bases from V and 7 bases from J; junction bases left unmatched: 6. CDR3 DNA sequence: TGTGCCAGCAGTTACTCCTGGACTAGCGGGAGTGGAGAGCAGTACTTC. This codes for CASSYSWTSGSGEQYF.

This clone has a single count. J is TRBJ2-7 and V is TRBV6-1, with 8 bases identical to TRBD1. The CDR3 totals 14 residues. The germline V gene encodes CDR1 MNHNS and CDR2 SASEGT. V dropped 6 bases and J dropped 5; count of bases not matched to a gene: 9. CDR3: CASSDRTGPNEQYF. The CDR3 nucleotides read TGTGCCAGCAGCGACCGGACAGGGCCCAACGAGCAGTACTTC.